The T cell receptor (beta chain) described here comes from a study of cytomegalovirus exposure and HLA in healthy donors. Study observations and caveats: Among donors in an Asian-associated ancestry cluster, a later analysis reportedly found fewer N-insertions than the roughly 730-donor mean. Previously analyzed data showed that most TCR beta V segments were productive at a frequency of about 87% or about 30%.

Amplification used 60 Vbeta primers and 13 Jbeta primers. Profiled with immunoSEQ multiplex PCR; TCRdb holds only in-frame clones, not every one. The data contain 150,000 to 200,000 clones, roughly 80% of them singletons. Regarding this clone: Its antigen is currently unknown.

V shed 5 bases and J 6 bases; nucleotides not matched to a gene: 5. Germline V gene sequence: CDR1 SEHNR, CDR2 FQNEAQ (reference sequence). The CDR3 has 15 amino acids. The sequenced sample was PBMCs. The rearrangement links TRBV7-9 to TRBJ2-2; 11 nucleotides agree with TRBD1. This clonotype was obtained from a woman aged 18-30 years in good health and CMV-seronegative. CDR3 loop: CASSRTGGIPGELFF. The DNA of the CDR3 is TGTGCCAGCAGCAGGACAGGGGGCATCCCCGGGGAGCTGTTTTTT. Complete variable domain (other parts from reference TRBV7-9 and TRBJ2-2): DTGVSQNPRHKITKRGQNVTFRCDPISEHNRLYWYRQTLGQGPEFLTYFQNEAQLEKSRLLSDRFSAERPKGSFSTLEIQRTEQGDSAMYLCASSRTGGIPGELFFGEGSRLTVL.